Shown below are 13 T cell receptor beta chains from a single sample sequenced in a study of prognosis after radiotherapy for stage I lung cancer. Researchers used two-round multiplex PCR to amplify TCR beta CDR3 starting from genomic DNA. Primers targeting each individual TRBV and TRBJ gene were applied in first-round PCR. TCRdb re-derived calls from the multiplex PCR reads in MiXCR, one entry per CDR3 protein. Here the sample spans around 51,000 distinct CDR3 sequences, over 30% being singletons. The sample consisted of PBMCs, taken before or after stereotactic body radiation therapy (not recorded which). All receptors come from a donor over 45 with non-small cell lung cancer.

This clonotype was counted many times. CDR3 protein: CASSLDPGLNGNTIYF. The CDR3 nucleotides read TGCGCCAGCAGCTTGGACCCGGGTTTGAATGGAAACACCATATATTTT. The chain employs TRBV5-1 and TRBJ1-3; no clear D gene. V was cut by 0 bases and J by 3 bases, with 13 bases left in between. Germline V gene lookup returns CDR1 SGHRS and CDR2 YFSETQ. This CDR3 has 16 amino acids. The whole variable domain, remainder taken from reference TRBV5-1 and TRBJ1-3, is KAGVTQTPRYLIKTRGQQVTLSCSPISGHRSVSWYQQTPGQGLQFLFEYFSETQRNKGNFPGRFSGRQFSNSRSEMNVSTLELGDSALYLCASSLDPGLNGNTIYFGEGSWLTVV.

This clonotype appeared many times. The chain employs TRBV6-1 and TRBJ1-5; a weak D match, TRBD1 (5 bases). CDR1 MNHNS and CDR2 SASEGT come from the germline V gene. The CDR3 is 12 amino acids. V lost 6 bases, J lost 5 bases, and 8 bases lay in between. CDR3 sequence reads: CASRTGDQPQHF. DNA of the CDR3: TGTGCCAGCAGGACGGGGGATCAGCCCCAGCATTTT.

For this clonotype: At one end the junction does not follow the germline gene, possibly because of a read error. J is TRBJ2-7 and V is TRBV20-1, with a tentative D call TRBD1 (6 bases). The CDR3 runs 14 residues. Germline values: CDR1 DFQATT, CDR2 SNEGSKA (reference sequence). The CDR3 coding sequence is TGCAGTGCCACCTTTCCAGGGGCCCCCTACCAGCAGTACTTC. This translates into CSATFPGAPYQQYF.

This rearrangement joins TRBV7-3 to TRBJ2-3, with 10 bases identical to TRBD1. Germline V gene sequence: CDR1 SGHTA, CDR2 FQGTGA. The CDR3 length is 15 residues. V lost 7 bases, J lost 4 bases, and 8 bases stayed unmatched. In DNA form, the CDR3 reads TGTGCCAGCATCTTCCCCGGACAGGGGGCAGATACGCAGTATTTT. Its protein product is CASIFPGQGADTQYF.

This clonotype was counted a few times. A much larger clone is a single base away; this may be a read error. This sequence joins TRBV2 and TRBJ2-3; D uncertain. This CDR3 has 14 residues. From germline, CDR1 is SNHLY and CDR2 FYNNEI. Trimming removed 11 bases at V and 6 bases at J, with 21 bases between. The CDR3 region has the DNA TGTGCCGACCGGTCCCAAGGGTCTACGGATACGCAGTATTTT. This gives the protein CADRSQGSTDTQYF.

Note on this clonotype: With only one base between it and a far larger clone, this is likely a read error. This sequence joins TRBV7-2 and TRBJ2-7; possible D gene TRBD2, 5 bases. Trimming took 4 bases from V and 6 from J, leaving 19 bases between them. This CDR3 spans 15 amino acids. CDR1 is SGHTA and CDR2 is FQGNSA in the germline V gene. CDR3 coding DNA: TGTGCCAGCAGCTCCAACGAGGTGGAGGTTTTCGAGCAGTACTTC. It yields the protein CASSSNEVEVFEQYF. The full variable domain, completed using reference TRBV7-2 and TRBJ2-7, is GAGVSQSPSNKVTEKGKDVELRCDPISGHTALYWYRQSLGQGLEFLIYFQGNSAPDKSGLPSDRFSAERTGGSVSTLTIQRTQQEDSAVYLCASSSNEVEVFEQYFGPGTRLTVT.

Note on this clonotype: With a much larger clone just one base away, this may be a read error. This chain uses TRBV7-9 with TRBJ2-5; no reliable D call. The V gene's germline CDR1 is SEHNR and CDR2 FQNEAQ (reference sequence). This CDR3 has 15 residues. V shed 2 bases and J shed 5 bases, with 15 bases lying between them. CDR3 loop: CASSLLSPLSETQYF. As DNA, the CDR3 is TGTGCCAGCAGCTTATTATCCCCCCTATCGGAGACCCAGTACTTC. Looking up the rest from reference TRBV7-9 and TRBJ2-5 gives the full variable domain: DTGVSQNPRHKITKRGQNVTFRCDPISEHNRLYWYRQTLGQGPEFLTYFQNEAQLEKSRLLSDRFSAERPKGSFSTLEIQRTEQGDSAMYLCASSLLSPLSETQYFGPGTRLLVL.

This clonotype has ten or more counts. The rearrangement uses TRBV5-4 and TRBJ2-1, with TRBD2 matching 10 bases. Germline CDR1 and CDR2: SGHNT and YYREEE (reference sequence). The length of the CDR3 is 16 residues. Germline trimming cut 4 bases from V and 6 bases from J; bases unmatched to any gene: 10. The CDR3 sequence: CASSKPSSGSFNEQFF. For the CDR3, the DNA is TGTGCCAGCAGCAAGCCGTCTAGCGGGAGTTTCAATGAGCAGTTCTTC.

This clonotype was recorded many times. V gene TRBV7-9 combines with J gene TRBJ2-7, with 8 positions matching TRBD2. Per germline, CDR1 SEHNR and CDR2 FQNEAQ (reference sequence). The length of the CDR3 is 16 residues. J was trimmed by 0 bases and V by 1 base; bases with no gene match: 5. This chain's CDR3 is CASSLGATSGSYEQYF. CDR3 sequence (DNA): TGTGCCAGCAGCTTAGGAGCCACTAGCGGCTCCTACGAGCAGTACTTC.

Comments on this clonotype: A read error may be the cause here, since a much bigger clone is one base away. The CDR3 DNA follows: TGCGCCATCAGCCTGGGGACAGGCGCGGGATCTTACGAGCAGTACTTC. Its translation is CAISLGTGAGSYEQYF. The gene calls are TRBV4-1 and TRBJ2-7, with TRBD1 matching 8 bases. The CDR3 totals 16 residues. CDR1 is MGHRA and CDR2 is YSYEKL in the germline V gene.

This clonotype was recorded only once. Written as DNA, the CDR3 is TGTGCCTGGAGCACAGGGGATCCTGGAAACACCATATATTTT. Its translation: CAWSTGDPGNTIYF. The V and J genes are TRBV30 and TRBJ1-3; 7 positions match TRBD1. V lost 3 bases and J lost 2; bases outside the gene matches: 4. The CDR3 has 14 amino acids. The germline gives CDR1 GTSNPN, CDR2 SVGIG (reference sequence).

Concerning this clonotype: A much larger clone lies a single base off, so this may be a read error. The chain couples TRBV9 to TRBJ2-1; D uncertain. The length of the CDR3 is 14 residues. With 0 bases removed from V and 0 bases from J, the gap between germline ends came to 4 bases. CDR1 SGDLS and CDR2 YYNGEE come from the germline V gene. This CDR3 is CASSVAISYNEQFF. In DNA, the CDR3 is TGTGCCAGCAGCGTAGCTATCTCCTACAATGAGCAGTTCTTC. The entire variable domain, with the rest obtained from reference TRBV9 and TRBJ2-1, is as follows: DSGVTQTPKHLITATGQRVTLRCSPRSGDLSVYWYQQSLDQGLQFLIQYYNGEERAKGNILERFSAQQFPDLHSELNLSSLELGDSALYFCASSVAISYNEQFFGPGTRLTVL.

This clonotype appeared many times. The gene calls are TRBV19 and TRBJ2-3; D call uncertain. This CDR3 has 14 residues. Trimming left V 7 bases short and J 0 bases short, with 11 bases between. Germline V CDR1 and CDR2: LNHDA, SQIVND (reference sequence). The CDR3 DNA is TGTGCCAGTAAGCGAGAGGTTAGCACAGATACGCAGTATTTT. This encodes CASKREVSTDTQYF. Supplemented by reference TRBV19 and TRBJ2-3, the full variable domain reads DGGITQSPKYLFRKEGQNVTLSCEQNLNHDAMYWYRQDPGQGLRLIYYSQIVNDFQKGDIAEGYSVSREKKESFPLTVTSAQKNPTAFYLCASKREVSTDTQYFGPGTRLTVL.